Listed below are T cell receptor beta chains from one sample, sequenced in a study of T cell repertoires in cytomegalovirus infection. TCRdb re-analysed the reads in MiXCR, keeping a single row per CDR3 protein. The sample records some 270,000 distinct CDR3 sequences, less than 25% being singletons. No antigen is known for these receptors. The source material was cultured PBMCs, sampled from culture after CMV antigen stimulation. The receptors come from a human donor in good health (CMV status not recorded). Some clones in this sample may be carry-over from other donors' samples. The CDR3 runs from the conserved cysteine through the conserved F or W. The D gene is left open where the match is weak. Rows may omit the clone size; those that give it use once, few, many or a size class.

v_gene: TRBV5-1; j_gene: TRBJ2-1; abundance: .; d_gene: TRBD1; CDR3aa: CASSNHRGPFDNEQFF; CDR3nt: TGCGCCAGCAGCAATCACAGGGGCCCCTTTGACAATGAGCAGTTCTTC
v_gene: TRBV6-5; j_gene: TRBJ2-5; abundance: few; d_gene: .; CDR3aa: CASSFTGWNQETQYF; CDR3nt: TGTGCCAGCAGTTTTACCGGCTGGAACCAAGAGACCCAGTACTTC
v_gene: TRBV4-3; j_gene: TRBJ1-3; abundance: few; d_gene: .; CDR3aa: CASSQGLSGNTIYF; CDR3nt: TGCGCCAGCAGCCAAGGGCTCTCTGGAAACACCATATATTTT
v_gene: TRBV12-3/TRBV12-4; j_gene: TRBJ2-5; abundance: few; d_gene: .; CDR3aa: CASTEGETQYF; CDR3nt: TGTGCCAGCACCGAAGGAGAGACCCAGTACTTC
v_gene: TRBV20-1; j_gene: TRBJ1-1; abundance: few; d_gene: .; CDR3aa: CSARGLPYTEAFF; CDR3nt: TGCAGTGCTAGAGGTCTTCCCTACACTGAAGCTTTCTTT
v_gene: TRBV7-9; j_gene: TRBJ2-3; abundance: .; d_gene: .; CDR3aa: CASSNRQVDTQYF; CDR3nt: TGTGCCAGCAGCAATAGACAGGTAGATACGCAGTATTTT
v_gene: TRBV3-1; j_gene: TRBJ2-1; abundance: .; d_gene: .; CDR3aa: CASSLHLPGLGANEQFF; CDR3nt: TGTGCCAGCAGCCTTCACCTCCCGGGACTGGGGGCCAATGAGCAGTTCTTC
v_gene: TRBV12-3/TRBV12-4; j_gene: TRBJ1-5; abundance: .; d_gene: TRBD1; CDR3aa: CASSQIHRGLTVNQPQHF; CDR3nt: TGTGCCAGCAGTCAAATTCACAGGGGGCTAACCGTCAATCAGCCCCAGCATTTT
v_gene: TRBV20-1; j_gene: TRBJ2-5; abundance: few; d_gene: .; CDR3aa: CSVSEGRETQYF; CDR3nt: TGCAGCGTTTCTGAGGGCCGAGAGACCCAGTACTTC
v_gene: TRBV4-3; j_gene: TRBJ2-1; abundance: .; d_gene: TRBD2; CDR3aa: CASSPSFSGGGHEQFF; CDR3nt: TGCGCCAGCAGCCCATCCTTTAGCGGGGGGGGCCATGAGCAGTTCTTC
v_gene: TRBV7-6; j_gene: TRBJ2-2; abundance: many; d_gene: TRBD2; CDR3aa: CASRRGTVNTGELFF; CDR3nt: TGTGCCAGCAGGCGGGGGACCGTTAACACCGGGGAGCTGTTTTTT
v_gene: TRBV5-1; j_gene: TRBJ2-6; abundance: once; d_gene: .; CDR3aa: CASSLEGTTYSGANVLTF; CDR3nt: TGCGCCAGCAGCTTGGAAGGGACAACTTACTCTGGGGCCAACGTCCTGACTTTC
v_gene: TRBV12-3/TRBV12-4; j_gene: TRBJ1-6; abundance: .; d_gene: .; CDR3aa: CASRNRDAGDSPLHF; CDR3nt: TGTGCCAGCAGGAACCGGGACGCCGGTGATTCACCCCTCCACTTT
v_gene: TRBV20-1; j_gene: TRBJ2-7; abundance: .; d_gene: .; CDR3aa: CSARDLGRSSYEQYF; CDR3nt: TGCAGTGCTAGAGATCTAGGACGGTCCTCCTACGAGCAGTACTTC
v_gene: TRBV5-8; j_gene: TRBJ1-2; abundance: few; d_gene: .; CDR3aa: CASSLVGEQGGYTF; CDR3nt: TGTGCCAGCAGCTTGGTTGGGGAGCAGGGTGGCTACACCTTC
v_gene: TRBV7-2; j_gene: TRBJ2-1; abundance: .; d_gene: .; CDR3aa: CASSNPAEQFF; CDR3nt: TGTGCCAGCAGCAATCCGGCCGAGCAGTTCTTC
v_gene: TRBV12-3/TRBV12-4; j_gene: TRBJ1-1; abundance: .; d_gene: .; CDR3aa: CASSLGDWGTEAFF; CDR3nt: TGTGCCAGCAGTTTAGGGGATTGGGGCACTGAAGCTTTCTTT
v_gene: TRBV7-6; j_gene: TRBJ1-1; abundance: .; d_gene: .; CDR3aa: CASSTRRSGGRTEAFF; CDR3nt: TGTGCCAGCAGCACTCGTCGATCGGGGGGTAGGACTGAAGCTTTCTTT
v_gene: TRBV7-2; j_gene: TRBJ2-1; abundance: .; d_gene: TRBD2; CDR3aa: CASSLGRIGTSGRAGSYNEQFF; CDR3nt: TGTGCCAGCAGCTTAGGTCGTATCGGGACTAGCGGGAGGGCCGGGTCCTACAATGAGCAGTTCTTC
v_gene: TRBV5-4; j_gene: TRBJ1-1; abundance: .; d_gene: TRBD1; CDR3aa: CASSRGGQGGGNTEAFF; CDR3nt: TGTGCCAGCAGCAGAGGGGGACAGGGAGGAGGGAACACTGAAGCTTTCTTT
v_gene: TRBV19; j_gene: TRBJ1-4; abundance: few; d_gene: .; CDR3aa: CASSNGRSLNEKLFF; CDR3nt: TGTGCCAGTAGTAACGGGAGGTCCCTTAATGAAAAACTGTTTTTT
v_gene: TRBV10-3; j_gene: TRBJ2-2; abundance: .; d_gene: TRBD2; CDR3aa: CAISDWPSGTGELFF; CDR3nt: TGTGCCATCAGTGATTGGCCTAGCGGGACCGGGGAGCTGTTTTTT
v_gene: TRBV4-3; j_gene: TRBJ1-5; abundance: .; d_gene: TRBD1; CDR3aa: CASSFGTGTNQPQHF; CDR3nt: TGCGCCAGCAGCTTTGGGACAGGGACCAATCAGCCCCAGCATTTT
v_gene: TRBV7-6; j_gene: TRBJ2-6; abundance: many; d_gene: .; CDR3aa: CASSPRDTVLSGANVLTF; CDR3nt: TGTGCCAGCAGCCCCCGGGACACGGTGCTCTCTGGGGCCAACGTCCTGACTTTC
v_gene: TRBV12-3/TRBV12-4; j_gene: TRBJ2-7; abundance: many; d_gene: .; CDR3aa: CASSFSGSDTYEQYF; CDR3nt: TGTGCCAGCAGTTTTAGTGGGAGTGATACCTACGAGCAGTACTTC
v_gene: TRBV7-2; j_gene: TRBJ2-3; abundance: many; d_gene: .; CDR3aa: CASSYSLADTQYF; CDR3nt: TGTGCCAGCAGCTACTCTTTGGCAGATACGCAGTATTTT
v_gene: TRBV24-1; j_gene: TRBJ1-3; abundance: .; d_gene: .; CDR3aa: CATSEQAGNTIYF; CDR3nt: TGTGCCACCAGTGAGCAAGCCGGAAACACCATATATTTT
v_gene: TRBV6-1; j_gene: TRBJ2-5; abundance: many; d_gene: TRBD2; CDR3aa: CASSDPAGGRQTQYF; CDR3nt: TGTGCCAGCAGTGATCCAGCGGGAGGGCGACAGACCCAGTACTTC
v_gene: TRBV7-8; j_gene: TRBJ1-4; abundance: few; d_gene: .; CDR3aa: CASSPMGGTGGKLFF; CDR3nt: TGTGCCAGCAGCCCAATGGGGGGGACCGGGGGAAAACTGTTTTTT
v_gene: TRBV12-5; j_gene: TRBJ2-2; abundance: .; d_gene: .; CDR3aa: CASAPIGSGELFF; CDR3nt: TGTGCTAGTGCCCCAATAGGAAGCGGGGAGCTGTTTTTT
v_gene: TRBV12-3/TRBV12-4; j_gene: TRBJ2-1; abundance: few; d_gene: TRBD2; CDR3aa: CASSLALPSGTYNEQFF; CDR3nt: TGTGCCAGCAGTTTAGCGCTCCCTAGCGGGACATACAATGAGCAGTTCTTC
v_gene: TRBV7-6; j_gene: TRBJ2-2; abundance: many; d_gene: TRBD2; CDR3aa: CASSFSGLGNTGELFF; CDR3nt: TGTGCCAGCAGCTTCAGCGGACTAGGGAACACCGGGGAGCTGTTTTTT
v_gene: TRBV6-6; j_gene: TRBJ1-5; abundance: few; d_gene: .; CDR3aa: CASKRGPGGNQPQHF; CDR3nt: TGTGCCAGCAAGAGGGGACCCGGGGGCAATCAGCCCCAGCATTTT
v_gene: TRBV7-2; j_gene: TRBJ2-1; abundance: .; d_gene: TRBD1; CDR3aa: CASSLPRGQGGRNEQFF; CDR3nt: TGTGCCAGCAGCTTACCTAGAGGACAGGGGGGAAGAAATGAGCAGTTCTTC
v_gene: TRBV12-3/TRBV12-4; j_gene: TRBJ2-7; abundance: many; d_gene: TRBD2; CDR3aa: CASSFSGSSYEQYF; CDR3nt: TGTGCCAGCAGTTTTAGCGGGAGTTCCTACGAGCAGTACTTC
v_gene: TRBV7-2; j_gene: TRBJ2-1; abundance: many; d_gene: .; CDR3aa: CASRAGQLYNEQFF; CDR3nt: TGTGCCAGCAGGGCGGGTCAATTATACAATGAGCAGTTCTTC
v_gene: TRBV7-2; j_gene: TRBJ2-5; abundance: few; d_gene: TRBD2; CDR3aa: CASSLVVSGGGETQYF; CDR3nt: TGTGCCAGCAGCTTAGTGGTTAGCGGGGGGGGGGAGACCCAGTACTTC
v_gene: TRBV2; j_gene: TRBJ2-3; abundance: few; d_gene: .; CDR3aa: CASLDPGNTDTQYF; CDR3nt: TGTGCCAGCCTCGATCCGGGGAACACAGATACGCAGTATTTT
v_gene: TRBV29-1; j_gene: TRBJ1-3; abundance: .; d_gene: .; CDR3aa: CSATILSGNTIYF; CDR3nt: TGCAGCGCTACGATCCTCTCTGGAAACACCATATATTTT
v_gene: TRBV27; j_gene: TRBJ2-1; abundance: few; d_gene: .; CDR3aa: CASSPFRISSYNEQFF; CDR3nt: TGTGCCAGCAGTCCATTCCGGATAAGCTCCTACAATGAGCAGTTCTTC
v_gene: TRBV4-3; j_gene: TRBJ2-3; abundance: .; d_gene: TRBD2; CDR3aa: CASSQESGKYTDTQYF; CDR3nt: TGCGCCAGCAGCCAAGAAAGCGGGAAATACACAGATACGCAGTATTTT
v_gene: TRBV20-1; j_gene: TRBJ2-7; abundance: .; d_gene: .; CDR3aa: CSAFASQGSYEQYF; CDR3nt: TGCAGTGCTTTTGCGTCCCAGGGGTCTTACGAGCAGTACTTC
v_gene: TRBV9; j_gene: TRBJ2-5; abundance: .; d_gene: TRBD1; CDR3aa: CASSVGFVGQGIETQYF; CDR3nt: TGTGCCAGCAGCGTAGGGTTCGTCGGACAGGGCATTGAGACCCAGTACTTC
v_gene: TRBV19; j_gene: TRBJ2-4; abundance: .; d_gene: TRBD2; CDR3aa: CASSDSGLAGGTRYF; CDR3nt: TGTGCCAGTAGCGACTCCGGACTAGCGGGAGGCACGCGGTACTTC
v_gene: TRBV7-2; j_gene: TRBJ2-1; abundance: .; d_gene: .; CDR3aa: CASSFGGTYNEQFF; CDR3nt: TGTGCCAGCAGCTTCGGGGGTACCTACAATGAGCAGTTCTTC
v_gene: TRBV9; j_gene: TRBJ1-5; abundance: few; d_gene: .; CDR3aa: CASSVYSNQPQHF; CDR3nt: TGTGCCAGCAGCGTGTATAGCAATCAGCCCCAGCATTTT
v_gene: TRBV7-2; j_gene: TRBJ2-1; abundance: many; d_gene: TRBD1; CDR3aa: CASSGNRGNEQFF; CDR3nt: TGTGCCAGCAGCGGAAACAGGGGAAATGAGCAGTTCTTC
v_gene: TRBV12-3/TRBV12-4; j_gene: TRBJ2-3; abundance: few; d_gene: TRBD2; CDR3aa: CASSPRTSTQYF; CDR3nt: TGTGCCAGCAGCCCAAGGACTAGTACGCAGTATTTT
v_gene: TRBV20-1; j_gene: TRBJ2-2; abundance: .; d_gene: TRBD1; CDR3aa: CSATDRVAGELFF; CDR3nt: TGCAGTGCCACGGACAGGGTGGCCGGGGAGCTGTTTTTT
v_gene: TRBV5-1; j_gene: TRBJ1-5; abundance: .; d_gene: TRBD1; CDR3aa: CASSRGTDGQPQHF; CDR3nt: TGCGCCAGCAGCCGCGGGACAGATGGTCAGCCCCAGCATTTT
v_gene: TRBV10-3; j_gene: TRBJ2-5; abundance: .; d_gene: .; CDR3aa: CAISEGSSLKETQYF; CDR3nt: TGTGCCATCAGTGAAGGTTCTAGCCTTAAGGAGACCCAGTACTTC
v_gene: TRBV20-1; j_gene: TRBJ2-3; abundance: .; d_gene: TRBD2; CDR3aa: CSAPSGSTDTQYF; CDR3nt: TGCAGTGCCCCTAGCGGAAGCACAGATACGCAGTATTTT
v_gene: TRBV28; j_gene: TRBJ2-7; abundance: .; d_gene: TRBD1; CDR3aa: CASSTGQGSFHEQYF; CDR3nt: TGTGCCAGCTCGACGGGACAGGGCTCGTTCCACGAGCAGTACTTC
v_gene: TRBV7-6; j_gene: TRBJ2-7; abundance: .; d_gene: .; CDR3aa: CASSPRDFYEQYF; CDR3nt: TGTGCCAGCAGCCCACGGGACTTCTACGAGCAGTACTTC
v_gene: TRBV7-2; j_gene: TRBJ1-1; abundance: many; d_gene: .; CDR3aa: CASSLLETLEAFF; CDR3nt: TGTGCCAGCAGTCTACTTGAGACCCTTGAAGCTTTCTTT
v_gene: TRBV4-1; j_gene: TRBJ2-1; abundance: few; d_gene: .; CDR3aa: CASSQDPGLGAGEQFF; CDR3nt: TGCGCCAGCAGCCAAGACCCGGGACTCGGAGCTGGCGAGCAGTTCTTC
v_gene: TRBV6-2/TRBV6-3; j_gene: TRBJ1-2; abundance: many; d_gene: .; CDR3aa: CASRTRNYGYTF; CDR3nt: TGTGCCAGCCGGACACGTAACTATGGCTACACCTTC